At least ten counts were recorded for the clone carrying this TCR beta chain. The time point was: blood at routine non-recurrence follow-up after resection. V was clipped by 5 bases and J by 0 bases, with 7 bases between them. This CDR3 comprises 13 residues. Germline CDR1 is MNHEY and CDR2 is SVGAGI. MiXCR, applied by TCRdb to the 5' RACE reads, yields one record per CDR3 protein. The table shows about 70,000 distinct CDR3 sequences, with over 7% occurring only once. The data were obtained in a study of spatial heterogeneity in lung cancer. This receptor was obtained from a female donor with early-stage non-small cell lung cancer. The chain has TRBV6-5 and TRBJ1-1, with TRBD1 as a possible D gene (6 bases). The material sequenced was PBMCs, taken at follow-up. The DNA for the CDR3 is TGTGCCAGCAGTGGGACACTGAACACTGAAGCTTTCTTT. This translates into CASSGTLNTEAFF.